Following are 18 T cell receptor beta chains from one sample sequenced in a study of spatial heterogeneity in lung cancer. This sample's time point: sample taken at primary tumor resection. Whole RNA from tumor, nontumor lung or frozen PBMC was sequenced unsorted. TCRdb re-analysed the 5' RACE reads in MiXCR, keeping a single row per CDR3 protein. The data contain around 40,000 distinct CDR3 sequences, less than 6% of them seen just once; the ten biggest clones take up around 10%. Sequenced material: PBMCs, taken at surgery. The receptors were sampled from a male donor with early-stage non-small cell lung cancer.

This clonotype was picked up a small number of times. This chain joins TRBV2 and TRBJ2-1; D call uncertain. The CDR3 has 10 amino acids. Trimming stripped 6 bases from V and 5 bases from J, with 2 bases between. Per germline, CDR1 SNHLY and CDR2 FYNNEI. This CDR3 reads CASSNNEQFF. The CDR3 nucleotides read TGTGCCAGCAGCAACAATGAGCAGTTCTTC.

This clonotype was observed at least ten times. The J gene is TRBJ2-7, the V gene TRBV12-3 or TRBV12-4, with D possibly TRBD2 on 5 matching bases. There are 14 residues in the CDR3. Trimming left V 6 bases short and J 1 base short, with 13 bases between. CDR3 nucleotide sequence: TGTGCCAGCAGCCCAGCGGCCCGATCCTACGAGCAGTACTTC. It is translated as CASSPAARSYEQYF.

Many counts were recorded for this clonotype. The rearrangement links TRBV12-3 or TRBV12-4 to TRBJ2-2, with TRBD1 matching 7 bases. The CDR3 is made up of 15 amino acids. V shed 6 bases and J 1 base; nucleotides not matched to a gene: 5. In DNA, the CDR3 is TGTGCCAGCAGCTACCGACAGGGGAACACCGGGGAGCTGTTTTTT. Encoded protein: CASSYRQGNTGELFF.

This clonotype has at least ten counts. CDR3 in DNA: TGTGCCAGCAGCTTGCCTAATTCTAACTATGGCTACACCTTC. Its protein is CASSLPNSNYGYTF. The V gene is TRBV5-5, the J gene TRBJ1-2; no definite D call. Deletions cut 1 base from V and 0 bases from J, with 7 bases between. CDR3 length: 14 amino acids. The V gene's germline CDR1 is SGHKS and CDR2 YYEKEE (reference sequence).

Ten or more counts support this clonotype. The chain carries TRBV10-2 and TRBJ2-5; D uncertain. V was pared by 3 bases and J by 1 base, with 6 bases between. The CDR3 totals 13 residues. The germline V gene encodes CDR1 WSHSY and CDR2 SAAADI. CDR3 sequence: CASSERIQETQYF. The CDR3 nucleotides are TGCGCCAGCAGTGAAAGGATCCAAGAGACCCAGTACTTC.

Regarding this clonotype: One end of the junction does not line up with germline, which may come from a read error. This sequence joins TRBV7-7 and TRBJ2-3, with 7 positions matching TRBD1. This CDR3 comprises 15 residues. Germline V lookup: CDR1 SSHAT, CDR2 FNYEAQ (reference sequence). CDR3 DNA: TGTGCTAGCAGCCGACAGGGAAGGATGACAGATACGCAGTATTTT. It codes for CASSRQGRMTDTQYF. Filled out from reference TRBV7-7 and TRBJ2-3, the complete variable domain reads GAGVSQSPRYKVTKRGQDVTLRCDPISSHATLYWYQQALGQGPEFLTYFNYEAQPDKSGLPSDRFSAERPEGSISTLTIQRTEQRDSAMYRCASSRQGRMTDTQYFGPGTRLTVL.

As DNA, the CDR3 is TGTGCCAGCGCTAACCCAGGGGGCGGAGAGACCCAGTACTTC. It encodes CASANPGGGETQYF. This chain joins TRBV19 and TRBJ2-5, with 8 nucleotides matching TRBD1. Germline V CDR1 and CDR2: LNHDA, SQIVND (reference sequence). CDR3 size: 14 residues. V lost 9 bases and J lost 4; bases outside the gene matches: 10.

The chain uses TRBV6-5 and TRBJ1-1; D is possibly TRBD1 (5 bases). The V gene lost 0 bases and the J gene lost 11 bases, with 16 bases spanning the gap. CDR3 length equals 14 residues. Germline V gives CDR1 MNHEY, CDR2 SVGAGI. The DNA for the CDR3 is TGTGCCAGCAGTTACTCAAAATTGACAGCGCCGGCTTTCTTT. This gives the protein CASSYSKLTAPAFF.

This clonotype has at least ten counts. The chain links TRBV18 to TRBJ2-5; D may correspond to TRBD1 or TRBD2 (6 bases each). The CDR3 extends over 13 amino acids. The germline V gene has CDR1 KGHSH and CDR2 LQKENI. V gave up 5 bases and J gave up 7 bases, with 14 bases separating them. CDR3 loop: CASSAGHGATQYF. CDR3 coding DNA: TGTGCCAGCTCAGCGGGACACGGGGCGACCCAGTACTTC.

This clonotype has a handful of counts. This sequence joins TRBV27 and TRBJ1-6; possibly TRBD1 for D (5 bases). Trimming left V 6 bases short and J 5 bases short, with 11 bases between. From germline, CDR1 is MNHEY and CDR2 SMNVEV (reference sequence). The CDR3 loop spans 14 amino acids. CDR3 bases: TGTGCCAGCAGCGACAGAGAAAATAATTCACCCCTCCACTTT. Translating it yields CASSDRENNSPLHF.

This clonotype occurred many times. CDR3 in amino acids: CATRTVTLAKNIQYF. CDR3 DNA sequence: TGTGCCACCCGGACCGTAACACTAGCCAAAAACATTCAGTACTTC. The chain links TRBV10-3 to TRBJ2-4; D is ambiguous. Germline CDR1 reads ENHRY; CDR2 reads SYGVKD. V was pared by 10 bases and J by 0 bases, with 16 bases between. CDR3 length equals 15 residues.

In this sample, this clonotype turned up many times. The rearrangement joins TRBV9 to TRBJ2-3, with 8 bases that match TRBD2. The J segment lost 6 bases and the V segment lost 4 bases, leaving 7 bases of the junction unmatched. Germline values: CDR1 SGDLS, CDR2 YYNGEE. The CDR3 has 14 residues. Here the CDR3 reads CASSPRGGQDTQYF. The CDR3 DNA is TGTGCCAGCAGCCCCCGGGGGGGCCAGGATACGCAGTATTTT.

The V gene is TRBV10-3, the J gene TRBJ2-2; D gene unclear. The germline V gene has CDR1 ENHRY and CDR2 SYGVKD. The CDR3 contains 11 residues. Trimming took 6 bases from V and 5 from J, leaving 4 bases between them. The DNA of the CDR3 is TGTGCCATCAGGGGAACCGGGGAGCTGTTTTTT. It translates to CAIRGTGELFF.

This clonotype was seen many times. This chain uses TRBV19 with TRBJ1-5; no firm D call. Germline values: CDR1 LNHDA, CDR2 SQIVND (reference sequence). This CDR3 has 12 amino acids. V lost 6 bases, J lost 4 bases, and 7 bases lay in between. CDR3 protein: CASRARNQPQHF. CDR3 DNA: TGTGCCAGTAGGGCCAGAAATCAGCCCCAGCATTTT.

This clonotype was counted ten times or more. The chain recombines TRBV20-1 with TRBJ2-1, with 13 positions matching TRBD2. With V trimmed by 1 base and J by 4 bases, 4 bases remained unmatched. The CDR3 runs 16 residues. In germline, CDR1 is DFQATT, CDR2 SNEGSKA (reference sequence). The DNA for the CDR3 is TGCAGTGCTAGAGCCCCGGGACTAGCGGGGTACAATGAGCAGTTCTTC. As protein: CSARAPGLAGYNEQFF.

The gene calls are TRBV11-3 and TRBJ2-5, with a possible D match to TRBD2 (6 bases). Germline loops: CDR1 SGHNT, CDR2 YENEEA. This CDR3 contains 18 residues. V shed 0 bases and J shed 6 bases, with 23 bases lying between them. The CDR3 nucleotides read TGTGCCAGCAGCTTAGATAGGGGCTACGGGGCTGGAGGGAAGACCCAGTACTTC. Translation gives CASSLDRGYGAGGKTQYF.

This clonotype has a count of ten or more. This chain links TRBV2 with TRBJ1-2; the D gene is possibly TRBD1 (5 bases). Germline CDR1 reads SNHLY; CDR2 reads FYNNEI. Trimming stripped 2 bases from V and 5 bases from J, with 18 bases between. CDR3 size: 16 residues. In nucleotides, the CDR3 is TGTGCCAGCAGTGAAACGGTGCCGGGACGGAGTTATGGCTACACCTTC. Translation: CASSETVPGRSYGYTF.

This clonotype was seen at least ten times. The rearrangement joins TRBV19 to TRBJ2-3; 9 bases fit TRBD2. The CDR3 length is 14 residues. V was clipped by 9 bases and J by 1 base; unmatched bases: 5. CDR1 is LNHDA, CDR2 SQIVND, per germline (reference sequence). The CDR3 nucleotides read TGTGCCAGCAAGACTAGCGGCGGCACAGATACGCAGTATTTT. Residues: CASKTSGGTDTQYF.